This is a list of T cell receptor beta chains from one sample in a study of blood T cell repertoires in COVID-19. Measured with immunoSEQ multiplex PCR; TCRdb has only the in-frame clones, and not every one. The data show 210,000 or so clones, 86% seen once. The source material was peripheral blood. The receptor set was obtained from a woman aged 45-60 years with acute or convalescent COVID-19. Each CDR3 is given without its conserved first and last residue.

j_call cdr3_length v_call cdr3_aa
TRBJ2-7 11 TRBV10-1 ASSEGSSYEQY
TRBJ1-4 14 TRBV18 ASSPLVAANNEKLF
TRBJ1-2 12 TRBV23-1 ASSQSSTGTGYT
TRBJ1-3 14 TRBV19 ASSIGPGDAGNTIY
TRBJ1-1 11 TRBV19 ASTVTGTAEAF
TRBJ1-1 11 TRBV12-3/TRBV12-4 ASTPTMNTEAF
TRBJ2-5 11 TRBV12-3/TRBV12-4 ASRLTGTETQY
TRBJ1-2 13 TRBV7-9 ASSLSPVPSYGYT
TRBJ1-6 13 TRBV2 ASSARTGGTSPLH
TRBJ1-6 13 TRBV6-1 ASSEGQGNNSPLH
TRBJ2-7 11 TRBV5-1 ASSPGQTYEQY
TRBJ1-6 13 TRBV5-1 ASSTNRVLNSPLH
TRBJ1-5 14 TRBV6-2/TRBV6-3 ASSYAGINSNQPQH
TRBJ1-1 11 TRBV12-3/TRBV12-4 ASSTPGRTEAF
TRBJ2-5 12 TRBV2 ASMGRRDLETQY
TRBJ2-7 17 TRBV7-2 ASSLVGGRGSSSPYEQY
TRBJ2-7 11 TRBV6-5 ASIKGTAYEQY
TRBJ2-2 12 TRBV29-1 SVVVRGATGELF
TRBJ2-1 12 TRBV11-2 ASSASGGQGEQF
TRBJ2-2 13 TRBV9 ASSVALRDNGELF
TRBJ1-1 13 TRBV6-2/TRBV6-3 ASSYFPTGNTEAF
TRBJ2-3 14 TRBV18 ASSPWTSGRTDTQY
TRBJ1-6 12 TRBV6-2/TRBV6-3 ASSYGGNNSPLH
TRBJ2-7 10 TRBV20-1 SASFSAYEQY
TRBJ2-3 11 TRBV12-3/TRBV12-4 ASRSTGKDTQY
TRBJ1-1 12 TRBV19 ASSIWSMNTEAF
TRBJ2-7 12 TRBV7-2 ASSFREKAGEQY